This TCR beta chain was documented in a study of cytomegalovirus exposure and HLA in healthy donors. Broader study findings: Earlier analysis found most TCR beta V segments productive about 87% or about 30% of the time.

CMV serostatus data were not documented for this donor. The PCR was carried out with 60 Vbeta primers and 13 Jbeta primers. As originally analysed: Unique TCR beta chains totaled roughly 80 million in a later count, with approximately 11 million of them shared. TCRdb's copy holds only in-frame clones and misses some; the assay was immunoSEQ multiplex PCR. The DNA gave D and trimming, while V, J and clone size come from that table. Found here are roughly 120,000 clones, 77% of them singletons; the top ten hold approximately 3.7%. Germline-derived CDR1 and CDR2 are ENHRY and SYGVKD. This CDR3 comprises 15 residues. The V gene end was trimmed by 2 bases and the J gene end by 5 bases; junction bases not matched to a gene: 8. Notes on this clone: Its antigen is still unknown.

The source material was PBMCs. The TCR sequence derives from a human donor in good health. This chain connects TRBV10-3 to TRBJ2-7, with TRBD1 matching 8 bases. The CDR3 loop is CAISEATRGPDEQYF. The CDR3 DNA is TGTGCCATCAGTGAGGCGACCAGGGGGCCCGACGAGCAGTACTTC.